The present T cell receptor beta chain was sequenced within a study of blood T cell repertoires in COVID-19. Background on the study: Researchers got acute and convalescent COVID-19 samples from the United States, Italy and Spain. T cells, B-cell-depleted T cells, or PBMCs provided the cDNA or gDNA that served as material.

TCRdb's table, derived via immunoSEQ multiplex PCR, lists solely in-frame clones and lacks some. The repertoire has some 250,000 clones, roughly 90% of them found once; the top ten carry just under 9%. The CDR3 consists of 17 residues. Per the germline V gene, CDR1 is MNHEY and CDR2 is SMNVEV (reference sequence). The V end lost 0 bases, the J end lost 4 bases, and 17 bases lay between the germline ends. This receptor was taken from a man aged 40-50 years who had recovered from COVID-19. The V and J genes are TRBV27 and TRBJ2-3; the D gene is possibly TRBD1 (5 bases). The sample consisted of PBMCs or T cells enriched from blood (not recorded which). CDR3 sequence (DNA): TGTGCCAGCAGTTTATCATCCGTCCCAGGGATCGCAGATACGCAGTATTTT. It codes for CASSLSSVPGIADTQYF.